This T cell receptor beta chain originates from a study of cytomegalovirus exposure and HLA in healthy donors. A multiplex PCR was run with 60 Vbeta primers and 13 Jbeta primers. Profiling relied on immunoSEQ multiplex PCR, and the TCRdb table lists in-frame clones only, not all of them. The table records 150,000 or so clones, about 68% of them present only once. CDR1 is SEHNR, CDR2 FQNEAQ, per germline (reference sequence). V trimming: 3 bases; J trimming: 0 bases; junction bases outside the gene matches: 13. This CDR3 contains 18 residues. In its sample, this clone was seen once. This TCR was sampled from a man aged 30 to 45 in good health and CMV-seronegative. This chain joins TRBV7-9 and TRBJ2-7; TRBD2 matches at 8 bases. Sequencing was performed on PBMCs. The CDR3 region is CASSFRPGGAESSYEQYF. DNA of the CDR3: TGTGCCAGCAGCTTCCGACCCGGGGGGGCTGAAAGCTCCTACGAGCAGTACTTC.